This T cell receptor beta chain was found in a study of blood T cell repertoires in COVID-19. Across the whole study: Collection of acute and convalescent COVID-19 samples took place in the United States, Italy and Spain. T cells, B-cell-depleted T cells, or PBMCs provided the cDNA or gDNA that served as material.

The CDR3 is 16 residues long. Germline CDR1 and CDR2: SGHTA and FQGNSA. V trimming: 4 bases; J trimming: 2 bases; junction bases outside the gene matches: 7. Original handling: It was from reference gene primer amplification that nucleated cell counts were estimated. Libraries were prepared by immunoSEQ multiplex PCR; TCRdb keeps only in-frame clonotypes and omits some of them. V, J and clone size derive from that table, while D and trimming were established from the DNA sequence. The table lists 110,000 or so clones, 80% to 90% of them singletons. The genes are TRBV7-2 and TRBJ1-3; 8 bases are a match to TRBD1. Material: peripheral blood. The TCR originated in a human donor in a cohort sampled during active COVID-19. CDR3 sequence reads: CASSSLQGVAGNTIYF. In DNA form, the CDR3 reads TGTGCCAGCAGCTCACTACAGGGGGTTGCTGGAAACACCATATATTTT.